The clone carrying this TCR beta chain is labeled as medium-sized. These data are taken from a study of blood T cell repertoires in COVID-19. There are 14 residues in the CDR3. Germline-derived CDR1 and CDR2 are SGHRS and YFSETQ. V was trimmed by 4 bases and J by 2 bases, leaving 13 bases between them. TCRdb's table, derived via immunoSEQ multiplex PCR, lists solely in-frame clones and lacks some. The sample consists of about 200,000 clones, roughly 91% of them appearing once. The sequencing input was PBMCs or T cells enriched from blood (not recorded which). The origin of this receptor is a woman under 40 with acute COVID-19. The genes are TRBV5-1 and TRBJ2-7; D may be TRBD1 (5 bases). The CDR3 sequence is CASSLQVSAYEQYF. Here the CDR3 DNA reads TGCGCCAGCAGCCTACAGGTTTCCGCCTACGAGCAGTACTTC.